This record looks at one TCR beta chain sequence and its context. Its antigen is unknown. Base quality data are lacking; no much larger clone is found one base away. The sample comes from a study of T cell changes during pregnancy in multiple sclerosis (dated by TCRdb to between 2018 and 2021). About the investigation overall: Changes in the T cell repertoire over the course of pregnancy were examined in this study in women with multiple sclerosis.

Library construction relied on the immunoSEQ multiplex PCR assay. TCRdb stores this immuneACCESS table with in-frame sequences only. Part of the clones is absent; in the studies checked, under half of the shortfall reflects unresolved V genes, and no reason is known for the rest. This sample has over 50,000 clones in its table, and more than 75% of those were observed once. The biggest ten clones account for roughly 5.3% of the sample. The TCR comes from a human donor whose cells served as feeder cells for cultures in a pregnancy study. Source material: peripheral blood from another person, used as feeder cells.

The CDR3 protein is CASGFGTGGGYEQYF. The nucleotide sequence is TGTGCTAGTGGTTTCGGGACAGGGGGCGGATACGAGCAGTACTTC. Rearrangement joined TRBV12-5 to TRBJ2-7, and 12 bases in between align with TRBD1. Sequences LGHNT (CDR1) and FRNRAP (CDR2) are obtained from the germline V gene. V loses 3 bases at its end and J loses 4 bases; junction bases beyond the gene matches: 4. The CDR3 contains 15 residues, cysteine and phenylalanine counted. Only the CDR3 portion is preserved as DNA: 45 bases, with reading frame beginning at the first base.